This passage covers 6 T cell receptor beta chains from one sample sequenced in a study of blood T cell repertoires in COVID-19. The method was immunoSEQ multiplex PCR; TCRdb's version includes in-frame clones alone and lacks a portion of them. The repertoire has 200,000 or so clones, 84% of them found once; the top ten carry more than 4.5%. Sequenced: peripheral blood. The receptor source for this set is a woman between 65 and 79 years old with active or convalescent COVID-19.

The chain recombines TRBV9 with TRBJ2-2; D is unclear. Trimming took 0 bases from V and 7 from J, leaving 4 bases between them. This CDR3 has 12 amino acids. Germline V gives CDR1 SGDLS, CDR2 YYNGEE. The CDR3 loop is CASSVVIGELFF. CDR3 DNA: TGTGCCAGCAGCGTAGTAATCGGGGAGCTGTTTTTT.

Only one count was recorded for this clone. This chain uses TRBV9 with TRBJ2-5; possibly TRBD1 for D (5 bases). V lost 3 bases and J lost 7, with 16 bases in between. The germline gives CDR1 SGDLS, CDR2 YYNGEE. The CDR3 length is 14 residues. The CDR3 here is CASSASTVRGTQYF. The DNA of the CDR3 is TGTGCCAGCAGCGCCTCGACCGTAAGGGGGACCCAGTACTTC.

This chain joins TRBV10-1 and TRBJ1-1; the D is unclear. Trimming pared 6 bases from V and 1 base from J, leaving 15 bases between. There are 15 residues in the CDR3. Germline V lookup: CDR1 WNHNN, CDR2 SYGVQD (reference sequence). The CDR3 here is CASSRRGEQNTEAFF. The CDR3 DNA reads TGCGCCAGCAGCAGGCGCGGGGAACAGAACACTGAAGCTTTCTTT.

This sequence joins TRBV6-5 and TRBJ2-3; D is uncertain. Trimming pared 4 bases from V and 6 bases from J, leaving 5 bases between. The CDR3 is 11 residues long. The germline gives CDR1 MNHEY, CDR2 SVGAGI. CDR3 sequence reads: CASSFQDTQYF. The DNA of the CDR3 is TGTGCCAGCAGTTTTCAGGATACGCAGTATTTT.

For the CDR3, the DNA is TGTGCCAGCAGCCTTGCGACTGAAGCTTTCTTT. It yields the protein CASSLATEAFF. The chain is built from TRBV7-9 and TRBJ1-1; D uncertain. The germline gives CDR1 SEHNR, CDR2 FQNEAQ (reference sequence). V shed 5 bases and J shed 5 bases, with 6 bases lying between them. This CDR3 spans 11 amino acids.

This chain joins TRBV6-5 and TRBJ1-2; D possibly corresponds to TRBD1 (5 bases). Per the germline V gene, CDR1 is MNHEY and CDR2 is SVGAGI. Trimming pared 9 bases from V and 0 bases from J, leaving 17 bases between. This CDR3 region has 15 residues. CDR3 in DNA: TGTGCCAGTAGGGCAGGACAAACAACTAACTATGGCTACACCTTC. Its protein is CASRAGQTTNYGYTF.